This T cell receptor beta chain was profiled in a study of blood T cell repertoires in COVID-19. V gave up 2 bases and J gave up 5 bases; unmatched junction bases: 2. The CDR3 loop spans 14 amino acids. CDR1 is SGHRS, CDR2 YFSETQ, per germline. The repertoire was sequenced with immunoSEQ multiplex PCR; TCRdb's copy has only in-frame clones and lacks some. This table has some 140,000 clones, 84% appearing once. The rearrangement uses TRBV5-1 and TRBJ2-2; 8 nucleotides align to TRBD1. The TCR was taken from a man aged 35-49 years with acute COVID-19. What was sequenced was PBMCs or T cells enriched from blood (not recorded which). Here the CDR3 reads CASSFTGGTGELFF. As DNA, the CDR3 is TGCGCCAGCAGCTTCACAGGGGGAACCGGGGAGCTGTTTTTT.